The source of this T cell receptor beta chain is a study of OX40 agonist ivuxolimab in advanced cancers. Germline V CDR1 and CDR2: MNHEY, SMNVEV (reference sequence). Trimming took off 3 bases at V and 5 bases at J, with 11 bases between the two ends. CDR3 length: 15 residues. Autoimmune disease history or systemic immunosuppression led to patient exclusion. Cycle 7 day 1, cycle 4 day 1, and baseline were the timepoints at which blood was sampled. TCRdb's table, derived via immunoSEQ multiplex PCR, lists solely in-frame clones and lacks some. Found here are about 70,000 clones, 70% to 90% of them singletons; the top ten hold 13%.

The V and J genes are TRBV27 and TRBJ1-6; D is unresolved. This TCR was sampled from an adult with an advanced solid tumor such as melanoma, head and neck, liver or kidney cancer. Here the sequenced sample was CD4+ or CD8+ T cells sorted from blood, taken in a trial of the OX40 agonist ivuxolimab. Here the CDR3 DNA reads TGTGCCAGCAGTTTTTTAGGGAGGAATAATTCACCCCTCCACTTT. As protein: CASSFLGRNNSPLHF.